These T cell receptor beta chains were read from a single sample in a study of molecular identifiers for immune sequencing clone quantification. TCRdb used MiXCR to reprocess the PCR reads, holding one entry per CDR3 protein. The repertoire holds about 12,000 distinct CDR3 sequences, with less than 20% as singletons. Sample: naive CD8+ T cells from blood, with Jurkat cell RNA spiked in. The receptor source for this set is a human donor in good health. Some libraries in this study had Jurkat cell RNA spiked in. Each CDR3 is given with its conserved first and last residue.

v_call | cdr3_aa
TRBV5-4 | CASSFDLSSGGGTGELFF
TRBV5-1 | CASIHLDPTFDEAFF
TRBV30 | CAWRGTGSGYTF
TRBV7-9 | CASSPRLAGGVGEQFF
TRBV4-3 | CASSQGVRAKNIQYF
TRBV20-1 | CSAQRLTGGPDTRYF
TRBV5-3 | CASSLGDRAHEQYF
TRBV4-1 | CASSLTSGRAYEQYF
TRBV19 | CASIGRTNYGYTF
TRBV5-1 | CASSKKAGGSSYNSPLHF
TRBV20-1 | CSASLLAVYGYTF
TRBV11-2 | CASSGLNNEQFF
TRBV27 | CASSLHPSNQPQHF
TRBV20-1 | CSAPHPPTEVHSNQPQHF
TRBV27 | CASSLSRGIVEAFF
TRBV7-8 | CASSPGTSGREQYF
TRBV9 | CASSVGTDTQYF
TRBV7-9 | CASSLDGSYEQYF
TRBV27 | CASSFSRTGANSPLHF
TRBV19 | CASSMTGQPQHF
TRBV6-2/TRBV6-3 | CASSPLGYNEQFF
TRBV7-3 | CASSLGGLAEAFF
TRBV7-9 | CASSSRDINHHEQFF
TRBV3-1 | CASSLGPYQPQHF
TRBV2 | CARRARSEVSGANVLTF
TRBV9 | CASSVFGGKLGRTEAFF
TRBV14 | CASSQVPGSETQYF
TRBV7-9 | CVSSLAPGASGETQYF
TRBV6-2/TRBV6-3 | CATLDTTRGYEQYF
TRBV20-1 | CSAPARGLAGSSYNEQFF
TRBV19 | CASSTSTPTGRGGANVLTF
TRBV2 | CASSMTSGHSYEQYF
TRBV27 | CASSPPSRDLEQFF
TRBV27 | CASVHDRRFNYGYTF
TRBV19 | CASHRTDYSNQPQHF
TRBV7-6 | CASSPNGGGQFGETQHF
TRBV6-1 | CASSGWGPTDTQYF
TRBV4-1 | CASSRGTGNYEQYF
TRBV2 | CASSDAGVAGTYEQYF
TRBV20-1 | CSARAYGQGPNEQFF